Listed here are 2 T cell receptor beta chains from one sample, sequenced in a study of technical replicates of blood from a handful of donors (dated by TCRdb to 2015 to 2018). Libraries were made using the immunoSEQ multiplex PCR assay. Here the immuneACCESS table is served through TCRdb, limited to in-frame sequences with V and J called. Missing clones are a known gap in these copies; in checked studies unresolved V genes cover under half, and the rest lacks a known reason. The sample table lists about 75,000 clones, 97% of them with a count of one. 0.25% to 0.3% of the sample is taken by the ten largest. The sample consisted of T cells isolated from PBMCs. The source of these receptors is a human donor in good health.

This chain uses TRBV9 with TRBJ2-7, with 8 nucleotides matching TRBD1. After removal of 3 bases from V and 11 bases from J, the junction contained 10 bases not matched to a gene. CDR1 is SGDLS and CDR2 is YYNGEE in the germline V gene. The CDR3 has 13 amino acids. The CDR3 DNA is TGTGCCAGCAGCGAGACCGGGACAGGCAGGGAGTACTTC. The encoded protein is CASSETGTGREYF.

This sequence joins TRBV7-8 and TRBJ2-3, with a possible D match to TRBD2 (7 bases). The germline V gene encodes CDR1 SGHVS and CDR2 FQNEAQ. V lost 1 base and J lost 8, with 13 bases in between. This CDR3 has 14 amino acids. CDR3 DNA sequence: TGTGCCAGCAGCTTAGGGAGGGGAGGGGGTACGCAGTATTTT. This encodes CASSLGRGGGTQYF.